This T cell receptor (beta chain) was obtained from a study of blood T cell repertoires in COVID-19. On the study more broadly: COVID-19 samples collected from the United States, Italy and Spain covered acute and convalescent phases. From T cells, B-cell-depleted T cells, or PBMCs came the material, which was cDNA or gDNA.

CDR3 size: 14 residues. From germline, CDR1 is MRHNA and CDR2 SNTAGT. V lost 5 bases, J lost 7 bases, and 10 bases stayed unmatched. Original analysis: Reference gene primers were amplified, and this amplification served to estimate nucleated cell counts. Clones were read by immunoSEQ multiplex PCR, and TCRdb kept only the in-frame ones, dropping some. Clone size and the V and J calls come from that table; the DNA yielded D and trimming. The sample yields 200,000 to 250,000 clones, around nine tenths seen once. The V and J genes are TRBV6-4 and TRBJ1-2, with 7 bases matching TRBD1. The origin of this receptor is a woman between 65 and 79 years old with active or convalescent COVID-19. Sequenced input: peripheral blood. The CDR3 DNA reads TGTGCCAGCAGTTCGACAGGGAATGGGATTGGCTACACCTTC. The encoded protein is CASSSTGNGIGYTF.